This T cell receptor beta chain appears in the sequencing data of a study of early T cells in non-severe SARS-CoV-2 infection. About the study: The input, bulk RNA from unsorted whole blood, was sequenced, and chains were unpaired.

The TCR library protocol attached unique molecular identifiers to the individual cDNA molecules. TCRdb re-called the 5' RACE reads through MiXCR, storing one row per CDR3 protein. The sample lists 25,000 to 30,000 distinct CDR3 sequences; approximately 4.6% were seen once. The clonotype originates from an adult who was a healthcare worker with PCR-confirmed SARS-CoV-2 infection or an uninfected control (not recorded which). Material: whole blood.

The CDR3 sequence is CASSEQGAQTNEKLFF. The CDR3 coding sequence is TGTGCCAGCAGTGAACAGGGGGCGCAGACTAATGAAAAACTGTTTTTT. This chain joins TRBV2 and TRBJ1-4; TRBD1 matches at 8 bases. Unmatched junction bases numbered 4, after V lost 2 bases and J lost 2 bases. This CDR3 contains 16 residues. Germline V gene data show CDR1 as SNHLY and CDR2 as FYNNEI.